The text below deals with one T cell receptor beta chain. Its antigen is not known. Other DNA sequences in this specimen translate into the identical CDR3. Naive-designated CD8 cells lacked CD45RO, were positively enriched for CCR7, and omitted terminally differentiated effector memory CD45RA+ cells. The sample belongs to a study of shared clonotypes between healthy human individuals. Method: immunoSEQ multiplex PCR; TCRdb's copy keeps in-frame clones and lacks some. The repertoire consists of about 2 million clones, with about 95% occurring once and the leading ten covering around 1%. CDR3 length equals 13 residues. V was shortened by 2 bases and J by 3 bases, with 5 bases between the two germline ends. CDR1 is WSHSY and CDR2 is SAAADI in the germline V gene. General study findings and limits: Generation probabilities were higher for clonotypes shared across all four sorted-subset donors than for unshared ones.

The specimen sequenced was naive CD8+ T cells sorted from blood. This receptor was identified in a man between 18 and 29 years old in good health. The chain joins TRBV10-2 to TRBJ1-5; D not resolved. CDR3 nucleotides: TGCGCCAGCAGTGAGACATCCAATCAGCCCCAGCATTTT. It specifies CASSETSNQPQHF.